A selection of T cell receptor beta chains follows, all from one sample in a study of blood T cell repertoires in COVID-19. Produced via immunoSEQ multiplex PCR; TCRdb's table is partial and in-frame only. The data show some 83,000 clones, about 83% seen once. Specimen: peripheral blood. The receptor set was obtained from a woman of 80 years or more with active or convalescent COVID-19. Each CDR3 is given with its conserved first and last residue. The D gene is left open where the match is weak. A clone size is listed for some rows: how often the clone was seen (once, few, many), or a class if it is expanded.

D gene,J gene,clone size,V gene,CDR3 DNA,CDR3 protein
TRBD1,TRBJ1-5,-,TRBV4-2,TGTGCCAGCAGCCAAGATTCAGGGGGCGCGCGCAATCAGCCCCAGCATTTT,CASSQDSGGARNQPQHF
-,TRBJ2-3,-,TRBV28,TGTGCCAGCAAACGGTTAGATACGCAGTATTTT,CASKRLDTQYF
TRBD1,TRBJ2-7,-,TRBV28,TGTGCCAGCAGTTTACCCCGACAGGGCTCCCGGGAGCAGTACTTC,CASSLPRQGSREQYF
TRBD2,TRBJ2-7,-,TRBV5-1,TGCGCCAGCAGACCCCGGGGACTAGCGAGCGCTGACTCCTACGAGCAGTACTTC,CASRPRGLASADSYEQYF
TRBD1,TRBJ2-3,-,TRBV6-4,TGTGCCAGCAGTGAGCGCCCATGGGACAGGGGGACAGATACGCAGTATTTT,CASSERPWDRGTDTQYF
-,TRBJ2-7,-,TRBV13,TGTGCCAGCAGCCCCCGACAGGTCTCCTACGAGCAGTACTTC,CASSPRQVSYEQYF
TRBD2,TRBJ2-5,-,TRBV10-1,TGCGCCAGCAGTGAAGGTGCTAGCGGGAGTGAGACCCAGTACTTC,CASSEGASGSETQYF
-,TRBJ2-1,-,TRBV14,TGTGCCAGCAGTCCGCTACTAGCAGCAGGCGAGCAGTTCTTC,CASSPLLAAGEQFF
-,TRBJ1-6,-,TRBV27,TGTGCCAGCAGTCAAGCCTTTGACAGCTACTCTAATTCACCCCTCCACTTT,CASSQAFDSYSNSPLHF
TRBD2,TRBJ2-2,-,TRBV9,TGTGCCAGCAGCCCGGGCGGGGGGGCCCGCGGGGAGCTGTTTTTT,CASSPGGGARGELFF
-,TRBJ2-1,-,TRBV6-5,TGTGCCAGCAGCTCCCAGGGTATCAATGAGCAGTTCTTC,CASSSQGINEQFF
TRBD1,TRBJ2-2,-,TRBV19,TGTGCCAGTAGTCCCAGGACAGGGAAAAACACCGGGGAGCTGTTTTTT,CASSPRTGKNTGELFF
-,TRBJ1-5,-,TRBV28,TGTGCCATCCCCGCCGCGGAGGGCCATGGCAATCAGCCCCAGCATTTT,CAIPAAEGHGNQPQHF
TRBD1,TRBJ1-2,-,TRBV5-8,TGTGCCAGCAGCCCATGGACAGGGCGGCATGGCTACACCTTC,CASSPWTGRHGYTF
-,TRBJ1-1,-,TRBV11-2,TGTGCCAGCAGCTTAGATTCCGGGGGGAACACTGAAGCTTTCTTT,CASSLDSGGNTEAFF
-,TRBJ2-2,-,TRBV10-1,TGCGCCAGCAGTGAACAGGGTAACACCGGGGAGCTGTTTTTT,CASSEQGNTGELFF
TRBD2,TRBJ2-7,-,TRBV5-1,TGCGCCAGCAGTCCGTGGGGTAGCGGGAGGACGGAGGAGCAGTACTTC,CASSPWGSGRTEEQYF
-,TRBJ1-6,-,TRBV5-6,TGTGCCAGCAGCTTGGGACGTCGGGATTCACCCCTCCACTTT,CASSLGRRDSPLHF
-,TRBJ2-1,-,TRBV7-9,TGTGCCAGCAGCTCCCCTATGGGCAGAAGCTCCTACAATGAGCAGTTCTTC,CASSSPMGRSSYNEQFF
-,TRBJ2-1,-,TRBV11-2,TGTGCCAGCAGCTTAGAGGGGGCCTCCTACAATGAGCAGTTCTTC,CASSLEGASYNEQFF
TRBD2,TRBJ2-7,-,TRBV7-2,TGTGCCAGCAGCTTTACTAGCGGGGGCGCCTACGAGCAGTACTTC,CASSFTSGGAYEQYF
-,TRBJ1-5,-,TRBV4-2,TGTGCCAGCAGCCAAGGAAGGGAGGGCAATCAGCCCCAGCATTTT,CASSQGREGNQPQHF
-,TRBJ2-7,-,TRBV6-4,TGTGCCAGCACCTGGCCGGGGGAGCAGTACTTC,CASTWPGEQYF
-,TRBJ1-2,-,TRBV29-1,TGCAGCGTTCCGGGGTACTATGGCTACACCTTC,CSVPGYYGYTF
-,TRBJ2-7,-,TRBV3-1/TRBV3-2,TGTGCCAGCAGCCGAAAGATAACAGGGTCCGAGCAGTACTTC,CASSRKITGSEQYF
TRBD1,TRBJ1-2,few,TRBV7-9,TGTGCCAGCAGCTTTGAGACAGGGGGACAGATCGGCTACACCTTC,CASSFETGGQIGYTF
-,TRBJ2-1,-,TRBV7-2,TGTGCCAGCAGCTTGATCGCGGGATACAATGAGCAGTTCTTC,CASSLIAGYNEQFF
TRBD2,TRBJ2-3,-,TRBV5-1,TGCGCCAGCAGCTTGGGACTAGCGGGAGCCACAGATACGCAGTATTTT,CASSLGLAGATDTQYF
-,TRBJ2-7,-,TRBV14,TGTGCCAGCAGCCAAGATAAAGCATCCTCCTACGAGCAGTACTTC,CASSQDKASSYEQYF
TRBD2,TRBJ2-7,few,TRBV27,TGTGCCAGCAGTTCCTGGGCCGGGACTAGCGGCACCCACGAGCAGTACTTC,CASSSWAGTSGTHEQYF
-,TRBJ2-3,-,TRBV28,TGTGCCAGCAGTTTATTTTCCCGGACAGGAGGGGATACGCAGTATTTT,CASSLFSRTGGDTQYF
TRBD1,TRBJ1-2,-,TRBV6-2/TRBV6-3,TGTGCCAGCAGCGGGACAGGGGGTAACTATGGCTACACCTTC,CASSGTGGNYGYTF
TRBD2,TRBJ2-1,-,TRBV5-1,TGCGCCAGTAGGAGGACTAGCGGCTACAATGAGCAGTTCTTC,CASRRTSGYNEQFF
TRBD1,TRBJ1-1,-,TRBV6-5,TGTGCCAGCAGAGCCGACAGGGTTCAAGGTGAAGCTTTCTTT,CASRADRVQGEAFF
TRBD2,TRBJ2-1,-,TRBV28,TGTGCCAGCAGTTTCCAGGGACTAGCGGGACCTAATGAGCAGTTCTTC,CASSFQGLAGPNEQFF
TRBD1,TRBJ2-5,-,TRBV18,TGTGCCAGCTCACCAGTTGCGGACAGGGGAGAGACCCAGTACTTC,CASSPVADRGETQYF
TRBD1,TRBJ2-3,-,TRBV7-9,TGTGCCAGCAGCGTAGCCGGGACAGTCACAGATACGCAGTATTTT,CASSVAGTVTDTQYF
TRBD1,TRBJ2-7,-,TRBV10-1,TGCGCCAGCGGAAAAGACCGGGACAGGGGTTCCTACGAGCAGTACTTC,CASGKDRDRGSYEQYF